Given below is one TCR beta chain in context. As yet, its antigen is unknown. The entry originates in a study of cytomegalovirus exposure and HLA in healthy donors. PCR used 60 Vbeta primers and 13 Jbeta primers. Sequencing was performed with immunoSEQ multiplex PCR; in TCRdb, only in-frame clones are kept and a portion is missing. The sample includes fewer than 200,000 clones, 78% of them seen just once. Points from the study as a whole: The study listed some 160 cytomegalovirus-associated TCR beta chains. An analysis was carried out at a later point. It showed that HLA-associated TCR beta chains were more clonally expanded than equally common non-associated chains. TCR beta V segments were, for the most part, productive about 87% or about 30% of the time in an earlier analysis. One variant, a missense change in DCLRE1C, was linked in a later analysis to TCR beta V- and J-gene trimming.

In germline, CDR1 is SSHAT, CDR2 FNYEAQ (reference sequence). The ends lost 8 bases at V and 6 bases at J; junction bases unmatched: 2. The length of the CDR3 is 12 residues. V and J are TRBV7-7 and TRBJ2-2; 8 bases fit TRBD1. The sequence was obtained from a female donor in good health and CMV-seronegative. Material for sequencing was PBMCs. CDR3 amino acids: CASPGGPGELFF. In DNA, the CDR3 is TGTGCCAGCCCAGGGGGCCCCGGGGAGCTGTTTTTT. The full variable domain, in which reference TRBV7-7 and TRBJ2-2 provide the parts outside the CDR3, is GAGVSQSPRYKVTKRGQDVTLRCDPISSHATLYWYQQALGQGPEFLTYFNYEAQPDKSGLPSDRFSAERPEGSISTLTIQRTEQRDSAMYRCASPGGPGELFFGEGSRLTVL.